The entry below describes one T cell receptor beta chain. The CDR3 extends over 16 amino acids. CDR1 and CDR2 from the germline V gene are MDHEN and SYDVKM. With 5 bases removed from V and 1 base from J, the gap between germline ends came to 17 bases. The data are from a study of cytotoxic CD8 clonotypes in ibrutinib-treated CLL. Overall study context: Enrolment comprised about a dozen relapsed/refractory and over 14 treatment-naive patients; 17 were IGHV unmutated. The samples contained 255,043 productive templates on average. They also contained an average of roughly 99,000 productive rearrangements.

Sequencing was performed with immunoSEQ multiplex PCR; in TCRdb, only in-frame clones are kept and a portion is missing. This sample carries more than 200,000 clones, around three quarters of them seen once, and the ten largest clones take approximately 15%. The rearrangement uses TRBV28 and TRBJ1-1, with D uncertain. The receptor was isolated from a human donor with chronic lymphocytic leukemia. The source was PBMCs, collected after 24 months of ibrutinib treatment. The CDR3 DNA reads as TGTGCCAGCAGTACCGTTGGTCGGGCGACGAACACTGAAGCTTTCTTT. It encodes CASSTVGRATNTEAFF.